Listed here are 12 T cell receptor beta chains from one sample, sequenced in a study of blood T cells in healthy people across ages. It was with a sample-barcoded 5' primer and a J-beta primer mix that a second PCR of roughly 7 to 12 cycles was run. TCRdb re-called the 5' RACE reads through MiXCR, storing one row per CDR3 protein. The sample holds 600,000 to 850,000 distinct CDR3 sequences; 20% to 30% are singletons and the top ten take roughly a tenth. Separately, the same data were catalogued under a study of T cells of mothers and their children.

Sequencing input: blood. These receptors were collected from a boy aged 5-17 years in good health.

This clonotype was seen more than once but under ten times. V and J are TRBV27 and TRBJ2-5, with unresolved D. The germline gives CDR1 MNHEY, CDR2 SMNVEV (reference sequence). The CDR3 has 16 amino acids. With 5 bases removed from V and 2 bases from J, the gap between germline ends came to 18 bases. CDR3 region: CASSRTWSRRQETQYF. The CDR3 bases are TGTGCCAGCAGTCGGACGTGGTCTAGGAGACAAGAGACCCAGTACTTC.

The chain recombines TRBV12-3 or TRBV12-4 with TRBJ2-1, with 8 bases fitting TRBD2. The length of the CDR3 is 15 residues. With 3 bases clipped from V and 2 bases from J, the junction kept 3 bases outside the gene matches. The CDR3 loop reads CASSFQRGPYNEQFF. In DNA, the CDR3 is TGTGCCAGCAGTTTCCAGCGGGGGCCCTACAATGAGCAGTTCTTC.

J is TRBJ2-2 and V is TRBV3-1; 9 nucleotides align to TRBD2. Per the germline V gene, CDR1 is LGHDT and CDR2 is YNNKEL (reference sequence). V lost 5 bases, J lost 2 bases, and 6 bases stayed unmatched. CDR3 size: 16 residues. This CDR3 reads CASSWGLAGNTGELFF. The CDR3 coding sequence is TGTGCCAGCAGCTGGGGACTAGCTGGAAACACCGGGGAGCTGTTTTTT.

The chain carries TRBV12-3 or TRBV12-4 and TRBJ2-1; 11 bases align to TRBD2. The V segment lost 6 bases and the J segment 2 bases; nucleotides outside the gene matches: 9. This CDR3 has 17 residues. This chain's CDR3 is CASRGSGLAAAYNEQFF. CDR3 DNA sequence: TGTGCCAGCAGGGGCTCGGGACTAGCGGCAGCCTACAATGAGCAGTTCTTC.

The genes are TRBV21-1 and TRBJ1-3; TRBD1 is the table's D call, not checked against the DNA. TRBV21-1 constitutes a pseudogene. There are 16 residues in the CDR3. The CDR3: CASSKVPRSSPNTIYF. The CDR3 bases are TGTGCCAGCAGCAAAGTACCGAGGAGCTCCCCTAACACCATATATTTT.

This clonotype was seen a few times. An end of the junction differs from the germline gene, which may be a read error. V usage is TRBV11-2 and J usage is TRBJ2-1; 12 bases fit TRBD2. CDR1 SGHAT and CDR2 FQNNGV come from the germline V gene. CDR3 size: 19 residues. The chain's CDR3 is CASSRFLAGGSSSHNEQFF. Written as DNA, the CDR3 is TGTGCCAGCAGCCGGTTCCTAGCGGGGGGGTCCAGCTCCCACAATGAGCAGTTCTTC.

This clonotype was counted between two and nine times. The V and J genes are TRBV20-1 and TRBJ1-4, with D possibly TRBD1 on 5 matching bases. This CDR3 has 14 residues. Germline assignment: CDR1 DFQATT and CDR2 SNEGSKA (reference sequence). V lost 2 bases and J 6 bases, leaving 13 bases between the germline ends. CDR3: CSARPPGRHEKLFF. CDR3 DNA: TGCAGTGCTAGACCACCGGGACGCCATGAAAAACTGTTTTTT.

This clonotype appeared a single time. Relative to the germline gene, one junction end is altered; a read error may explain this. This chain connects TRBV7-7 to TRBJ2-5; 8 nucleotides line up with TRBD2. This CDR3 comprises 14 residues. Germline-derived CDR1 and CDR2 are SSHAT and FNYEAQ (reference sequence). Written as DNA, the CDR3 is TGTGCTAGCAGCCCGTTACTAGCGGAAGAGACCCAGTACTTC. As protein: CASSPLLAEETQYF.

This clonotype has only a few counts. This chain joins TRBV6-6 and TRBJ2-1; the D is unclear. The germline gives CDR1 MNHNY, CDR2 SVGAGI (reference sequence). The V end lost 3 bases, the J end lost 0 bases, and 9 bases lay between the germline ends. The CDR3 sequence is 15 residues long. The chain's CDR3 is CASSYTESSYNEQFF. The DNA for the CDR3 is TGTGCCAGCAGTTATACTGAGAGCTCCTACAATGAGCAGTTCTTC.

The chain joins TRBV9 to TRBJ1-3; D ambiguous. The CDR3 has 15 residues. CDR1 is SGDLS, CDR2 YYNGEE, per germline. The V and J ends lost 3 bases and 0 bases respectively, with 10 bases between them. The CDR3 DNA sequence: TGTGCCAGCAGCGAAGCTGGTAGCTCTGGAAACACCATATATTTT. Translated: CASSEAGSSGNTIYF.

This clonotype was seen many times. The gene calls are TRBV29-1 and TRBJ1-5, with D perhaps TRBD1 (5 bases). V lost 6 bases to trimming and J lost 1 base, with 7 bases between them. Per germline, CDR1 SQVTM and CDR2 ANQGSEA. The CDR3 consists of 12 residues. CDR3 sequence: CSVGGSNQPQHF. In DNA, the CDR3 is TGCAGCGTGGGGGGGAGCAATCAGCCCCAGCATTTT.

The chain carries TRBV11-1 and TRBJ1-1, with D uncertain. Germline lookup yields CDR1 SGHAT and CDR2 FQDESV (reference sequence). Trimming cost V 2 bases and J 2 bases, with 12 bases left between them. The CDR3 runs 15 residues. CDR3 sequence (DNA): TGTGCCAGCAGCTTAAGCAGCCAGGCCAACACTGAAGCTTTCTTT. Amino acids: CASSLSSQANTEAFF.